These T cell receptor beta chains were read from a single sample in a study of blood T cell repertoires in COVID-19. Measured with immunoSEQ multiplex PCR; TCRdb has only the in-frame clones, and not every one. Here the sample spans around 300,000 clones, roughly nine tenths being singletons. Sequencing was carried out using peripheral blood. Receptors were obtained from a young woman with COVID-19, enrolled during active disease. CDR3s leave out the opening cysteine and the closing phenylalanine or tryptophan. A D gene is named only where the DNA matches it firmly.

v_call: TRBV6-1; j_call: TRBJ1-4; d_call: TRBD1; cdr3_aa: ASSEDREGKLF
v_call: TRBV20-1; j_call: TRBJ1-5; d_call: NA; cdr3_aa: SARVRPQH
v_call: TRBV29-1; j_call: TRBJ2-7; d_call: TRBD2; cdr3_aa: SVETSASYEQY
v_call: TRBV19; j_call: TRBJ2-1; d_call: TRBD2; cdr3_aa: ASSIGSSGTINPSSYNEQF
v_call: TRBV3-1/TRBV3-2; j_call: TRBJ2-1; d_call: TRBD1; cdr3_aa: ASSQDLTGSNEQF
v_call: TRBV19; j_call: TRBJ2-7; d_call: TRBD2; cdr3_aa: ASSGGSSYEQY
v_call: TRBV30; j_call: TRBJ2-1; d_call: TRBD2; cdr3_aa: AWATSGRYYEQF
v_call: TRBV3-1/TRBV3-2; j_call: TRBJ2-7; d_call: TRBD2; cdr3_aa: ASSQGVGLAGSYEQY
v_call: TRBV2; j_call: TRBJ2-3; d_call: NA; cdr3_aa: ASSEARSGSPTDTQY
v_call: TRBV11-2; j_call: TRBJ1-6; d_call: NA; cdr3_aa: ASSSRGNSPLH
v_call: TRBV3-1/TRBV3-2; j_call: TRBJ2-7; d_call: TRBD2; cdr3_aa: ASSQGLAGTYEQY
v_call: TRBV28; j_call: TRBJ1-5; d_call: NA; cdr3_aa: ASSFNRAVKPQH
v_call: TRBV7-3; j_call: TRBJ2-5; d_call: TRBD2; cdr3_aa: ASSLEGSGVSTQY
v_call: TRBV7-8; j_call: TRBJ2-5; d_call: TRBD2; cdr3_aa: ASSLELAGEETQY
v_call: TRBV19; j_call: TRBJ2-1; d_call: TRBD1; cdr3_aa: ASSPRTGFNNEQF
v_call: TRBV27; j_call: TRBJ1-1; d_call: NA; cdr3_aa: ASSLGHVNTEAF
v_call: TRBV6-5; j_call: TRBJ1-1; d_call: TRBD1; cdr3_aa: ASSHLTGGRNTEAF
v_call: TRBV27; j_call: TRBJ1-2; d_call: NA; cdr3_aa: ASRELGQNYGYT
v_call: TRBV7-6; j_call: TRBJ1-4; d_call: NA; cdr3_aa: ASSLNGGERNEKLF
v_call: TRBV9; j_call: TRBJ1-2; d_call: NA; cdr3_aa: ASSGRTDYGYT
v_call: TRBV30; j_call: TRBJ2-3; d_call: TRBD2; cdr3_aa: AWGLAGKHTDTQY
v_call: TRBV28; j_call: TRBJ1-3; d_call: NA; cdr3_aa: ASSPYLSSGNTIY
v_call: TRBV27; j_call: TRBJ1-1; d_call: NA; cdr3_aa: ASSLRRGTDEAF
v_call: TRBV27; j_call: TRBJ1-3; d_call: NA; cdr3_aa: ASSLNPRGPSSGNTIY
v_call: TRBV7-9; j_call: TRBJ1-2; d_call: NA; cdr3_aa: ASSPPRRLSDGYT
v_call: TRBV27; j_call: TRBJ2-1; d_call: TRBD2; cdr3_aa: ASSLWLAGENEQF
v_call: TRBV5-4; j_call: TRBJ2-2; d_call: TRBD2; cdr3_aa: ASSPGLAGAGTGELF
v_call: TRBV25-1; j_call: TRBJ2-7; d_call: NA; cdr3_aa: ASSDKRSYEQY
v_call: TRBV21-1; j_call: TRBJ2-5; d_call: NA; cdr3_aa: ASSKERGVPPETQY
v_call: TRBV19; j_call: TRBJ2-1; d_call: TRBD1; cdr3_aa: ASRQGAYFLDEQF
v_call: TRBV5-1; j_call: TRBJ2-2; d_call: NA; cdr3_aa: ASKRMGEVDGELF
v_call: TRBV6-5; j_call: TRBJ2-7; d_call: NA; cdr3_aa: ATKGDGSSYEQY
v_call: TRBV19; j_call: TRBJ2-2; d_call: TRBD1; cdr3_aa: ASSIGQGTGELF
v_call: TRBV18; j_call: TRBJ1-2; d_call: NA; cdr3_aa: ASSQDWGEGYT
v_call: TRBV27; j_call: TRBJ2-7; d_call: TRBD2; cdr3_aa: ASRGTSRSSYEQY
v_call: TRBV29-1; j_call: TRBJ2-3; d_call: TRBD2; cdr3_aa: SVEILAGTDTQY
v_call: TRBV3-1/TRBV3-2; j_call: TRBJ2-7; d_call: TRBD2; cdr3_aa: ASSQVVAGPTYEQY
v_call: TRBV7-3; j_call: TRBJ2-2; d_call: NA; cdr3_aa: ASSLTLAGTVGELF
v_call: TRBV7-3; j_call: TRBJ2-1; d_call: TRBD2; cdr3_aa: ASSIASGREHEQF
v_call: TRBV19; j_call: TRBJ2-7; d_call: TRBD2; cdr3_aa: ASSLAGVPLEQY
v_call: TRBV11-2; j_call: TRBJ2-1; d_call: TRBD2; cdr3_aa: ASSLGLAGGNEQF
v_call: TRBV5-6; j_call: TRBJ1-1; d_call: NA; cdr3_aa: ASGHTATKNTEAF
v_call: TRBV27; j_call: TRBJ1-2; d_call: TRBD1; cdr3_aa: ASSFFRGSGYT
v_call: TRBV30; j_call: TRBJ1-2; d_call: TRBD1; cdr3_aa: AWSTPGQPNYGYT
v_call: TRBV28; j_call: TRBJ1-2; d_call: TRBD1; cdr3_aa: ASSFWDRDSGYT
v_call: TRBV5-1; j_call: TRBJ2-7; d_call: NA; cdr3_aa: ASSLFQHGGTYEQY
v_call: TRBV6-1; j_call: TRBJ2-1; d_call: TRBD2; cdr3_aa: ASSDTRLAGGSYNEQF
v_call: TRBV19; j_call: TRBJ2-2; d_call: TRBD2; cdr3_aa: ASSPPPGLAGGFGTGELF
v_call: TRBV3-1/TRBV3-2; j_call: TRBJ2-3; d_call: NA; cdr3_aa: ASSAYRDKQDTQY
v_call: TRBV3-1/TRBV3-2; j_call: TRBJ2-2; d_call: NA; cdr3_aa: ASSQDRTGELF
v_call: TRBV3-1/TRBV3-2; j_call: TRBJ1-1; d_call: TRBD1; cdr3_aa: ASSRQGTEAF
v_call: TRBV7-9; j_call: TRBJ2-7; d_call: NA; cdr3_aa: ASSPSRGNYEQY
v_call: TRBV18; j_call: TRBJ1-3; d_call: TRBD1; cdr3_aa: ASSSTGGENTIY
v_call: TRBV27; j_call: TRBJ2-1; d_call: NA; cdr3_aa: ASRRGTRSYNEQF
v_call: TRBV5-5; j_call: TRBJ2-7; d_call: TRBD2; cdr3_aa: ASSKIGRGSGVSSYEQY
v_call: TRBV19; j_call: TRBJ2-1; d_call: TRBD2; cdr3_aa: ASSIDGGVTYNEQF
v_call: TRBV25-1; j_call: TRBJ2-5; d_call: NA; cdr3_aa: ASSARTGQETQY
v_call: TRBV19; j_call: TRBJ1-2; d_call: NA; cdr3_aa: ASSMRDGYT
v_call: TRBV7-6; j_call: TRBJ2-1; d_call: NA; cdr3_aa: ASSSPYSREYNEQF